Shown below are 22 T cell receptor beta chains from a single sample sequenced in a study of human T cells and chemical hapten exposure. TCRdb called the RACE reads again in MiXCR, with one record for every CDR3 protein. This repertoire shows about 380,000 distinct CDR3 sequences, approximately 5.1% found once; its top ten account for 2.5% to 3%. The time point: pre-sensitization, week 0. Treatment in this sample: therapeutic diphenylcyclopropenone sensitization with weekly scalp DPC. The source was whole blood, collected in connection with sensitization to the hapten diphenylcyclopropenone (DPC). These receptors all stem from a woman between 45 and 60 years old with alopecia areata. Some clones in this sample may be carry-over from other donors' samples.

This clonotype appeared a few times. This rearrangement joins TRBV27 to TRBJ1-5, with D possibly TRBD1 on 5 matching bases. CDR3 length: 12 amino acids. Trimming took 10 bases from V and 3 from J, leaving 10 bases between them. Germline CDR1 reads MNHEY; CDR2 reads SMNVEV (reference sequence). The CDR3 reads CAIGTSNQPQHF. CDR3 in DNA: TGTGCCATCGGGACTTCCAATCAGCCCCAGCATTTT.

This clonotype was found many times. The rearrangement links TRBV27 to TRBJ1-2, with 8 bases matching TRBD1. Germline V gives CDR1 MNHEY, CDR2 SMNVEV (reference sequence). The V and J ends lost 5 bases and 5 bases, in that order; junction bases with no gene match: 4. The length of the CDR3 is 13 residues. CDR3 sequence (DNA): TGTGCCAGCAGTCCCTGGACAGGGTATGGCTACACCTTC. It codes for CASSPWTGYGYTF.

This clonotype was seen repeatedly, ten times or more. The chain combines TRBV5-1 with TRBJ2-3, with D perhaps TRBD1 or TRBD2 (5 bases each). The CDR3 sequence is 15 residues long. With 4 bases removed from V and 0 bases from J, the gap between germline ends came to 12 bases. Germline CDR1 is SGHRS and CDR2 is YFSETQ. In nucleotides, the CDR3 is TGCGCCAGCAGCCTGGGACGTCTCAGCACAGATACGCAGTATTTT. It encodes CASSLGRLSTDTQYF.

This clonotype was observed many times. The chain carries TRBV28 and TRBJ2-7, with D tentatively TRBD1 (6 bases). Trimming took 4 bases from V and 0 from J, leaving 10 bases between them. Germline V lookup: CDR1 MDHEN, CDR2 SYDVKM. The CDR3 is 14 amino acids. The CDR3 DNA follows: TGTGCCAGCAGTTCGGGGACACCCTCCTACGAGCAGTACTTC. Translation: CASSSGTPSYEQYF.

This clonotype was seen only a few times. This chain joins TRBV5-1 and TRBJ2-3, with 7 bases identical to TRBD1. CDR3 length: 15 residues. Germline V gene lookup returns CDR1 SGHRS and CDR2 YFSETQ. V was pared by 4 bases and J by 0 bases, with 5 bases of the junction left unmatched. In DNA form, the CDR3 reads TGCGCCAGCAGCATAGACAGGGCCAGCACAGATACGCAGTATTTT. Translated, it gives CASSIDRASTDTQYF.

In this sample, this clonotype turned up many times. CDR3 DNA sequence: TGTGCCAGCAGCTTAGCGGTGGGGGGCTATGGCTACACCTTC. Protein product: CASSLAVGGYGYTF. The V and J genes are TRBV7-2 and TRBJ1-2; TRBD1 might be the D (5 bases). The CDR3 totals 14 residues. The V gene's germline CDR1 is SGHTA and CDR2 FQGNSA. Trimming pared 0 bases from V and 4 bases from J, leaving 9 bases between.

In its sample, this clonotype was seen many times. The chain uses TRBV12-3 or TRBV12-4 and TRBJ1-6; 9 bases line up with TRBD1. J gave up 7 bases and V 1 base, and 8 bases lay outside the gene matches. The CDR3 contains 17 residues. The CDR3 nucleotides are TGTGCCAGCAGTTTAGAGGGGGGACAGGGATTAAATTCACCCCTCCACTTT. It yields the protein CASSLEGGQGLNSPLHF.

In this sample, this clonotype turned up a few times. The V call is TRBV12-5, the J call TRBJ2-3; TRBD2 is a possible D gene (7 bases). V was pared by 3 bases and J by 0 bases, with 10 bases between. The CDR3 runs to 15 residues. Germline CDR1 reads LGHNT; CDR2 reads FRNRAP. In nucleotides, the CDR3 is TGTGCTAGTGGTTTAGGGGGAGGGAGCACAGATACGCAGTATTTT. It encodes CASGLGGGSTDTQYF.

This clonotype was detected many times. The chain couples TRBV12-3 or TRBV12-4 to TRBJ2-7; 12 bases match TRBD2. Germline trimming cut 6 bases from V and 0 bases from J; bases unmatched to any gene: 6. This CDR3 has 16 amino acids. The CDR3 spells CASSQTSGGTSYEQYF. CDR3 nucleotide sequence: TGTGCCAGCAGCCAGACTAGCGGGGGAACCTCCTACGAGCAGTACTTC.

This clonotype has just a few counts. The chain recombines TRBV20-1 with TRBJ2-1; possible D gene TRBD1, 5 bases. V dropped 6 bases and J dropped 2 bases, with 11 bases sitting between them. Germline V lookup: CDR1 DFQATT, CDR2 SNEGSKA (reference sequence). The CDR3 has 13 amino acids. Written as DNA, the CDR3 is TGCAGTGCGGGGCCCCCTGCCTACAATGAGCAGTTCTTC. Translated: CSAGPPAYNEQFF.

In its sample, this clonotype was seen a few times. The V and J genes are TRBV7-2 and TRBJ1-6; D possibly corresponds to TRBD1 (5 bases). From germline, CDR1 is SGHTA and CDR2 FQGNSA. This CDR3 is 15 amino acids long. V was clipped by 0 bases and J by 8 bases, with 11 bases between them. CDR3 nucleotide sequence: TGTGCCAGCAGCTTAGCGCAGGGTATAGATTCACCCCTCCACTTT. Translated: CASSLAQGIDSPLHF.

Points on this clonotype: A much larger clone lies a single base off, so this may be a read error. The CDR3 ends on some other residue instead of the conserved phenylalanine or tryptophan, so this is likely a read error. The V gene is TRBV10-3, the J gene TRBJ2-7, with D uncertain. V lost 3 bases, J lost 3 bases, and 3 bases lay in between. This CDR3 has 11 amino acids. Germline-derived CDR1 and CDR2 are ENHRY and SYGVKD. CDR3 coding DNA: TGTGCCATCAGTGACAGCTACGAGCAGTACTCC. Its translation is CAISDSYEQYS.

This clonotype was seen more than once but under ten times. The chain carries TRBV20-1 and TRBJ2-7; tentatively, D is TRBD2 (7 bases). Trimming took off 5 bases at V and 5 bases at J, with 19 bases between the two ends. Germline V lookup: CDR1 DFQATT, CDR2 SNEGSKA (reference sequence). The CDR3 totals 14 residues. CDR3 sequence (DNA): TGCAGTGCTTCCGTCGTGGGGGGGCTGAACGAGCAGTACTTC. Protein sequence: CSASVVGGLNEQYF.

This clonotype was observed a few times. The rearrangement joins TRBV12-3 or TRBV12-4 to TRBJ2-7; 7 bases agree with TRBD2. The CDR3 covers 13 residues. The J segment lost 6 bases and the V segment lost 5 bases, leaving 7 bases of the junction unmatched. For the CDR3, the DNA is TGTGCCAGCAGTCCAAAATCTAGCGGCGAGCAGTACTTC. Encoded protein: CASSPKSSGEQYF.

This chain uses TRBV20-1 with TRBJ2-3; 7 nucleotides align to TRBD1. This CDR3 contains 13 residues. Germline lookup yields CDR1 DFQATT and CDR2 SNEGSKA (reference sequence). V trimming: 3 bases; J trimming: 3 bases; junction bases outside the gene matches: 3. Written as DNA, the CDR3 is TGCAGTGCTAGTTTCAGGGGGACAGATACGCAGTATTTT. Its translation is CSASFRGTDTQYF.

In its sample, this clonotype was seen many times. This rearrangement joins TRBV29-1 to TRBJ2-1; D unclear. V lost 2 bases, J lost 3 bases, and 5 bases lay in between. The CDR3 has 12 amino acids. CDR1 and CDR2 from the germline V gene are SQVTM and ANQGSEA. CDR3 sequence: CSVERDYNEQFF. As DNA, the CDR3 is TGCAGCGTTGAAAGGGACTACAATGAGCAGTTCTTC.

At least ten counts were recorded for this clonotype. The chain joins TRBV12-3 or TRBV12-4 to TRBJ1-2; D unclear. V shed 6 bases and J shed 1 base, with 12 bases lying between them. The CDR3 spans 14 residues. The CDR3 here is CASSRDLVNYGYTF. The CDR3, as DNA: TGTGCCAGCAGCCGAGACTTGGTTAACTATGGCTACACCTTC.

For this clonotype: A read error may be the cause here, since a much bigger clone is one base away. The V and J genes are TRBV4-2 and TRBJ2-7; 11 positions match TRBD2. The CDR3 is 16 amino acids. Trimming cost V 3 bases and J 2 bases; bases outside gene matches: 6. Germline V gene sequence: CDR1 LGHNA, CDR2 YNFKEQ. The CDR3 reads CASSHPLAGGAYEQYF. In DNA, the CDR3 is TGTGCCAGCAGCCACCCCCTAGCGGGAGGCGCCTACGAGCAGTACTTC.

The V gene is TRBV6-2 or TRBV6-3, the J gene TRBJ2-7; D not resolved. Germline CDR1 MNHEY, CDR2 SVGEGT. The CDR3 extends over 17 amino acids. V dropped 2 bases and J dropped 0 bases, with 17 bases sitting between them. CDR3 residues: CASSYAPERFSSYEQYF. The CDR3 nucleotides are TGTGCCAGCAGTTACGCCCCTGAACGATTCAGCTCCTACGAGCAGTACTTC.

This clonotype has just a few counts. The rearrangement uses TRBV12-3 or TRBV12-4 and TRBJ2-7, with a possible D match to TRBD2 (6 bases). Trimming removed 6 bases at V and 0 bases at J, with 15 bases between. This CDR3 is built from 15 residues. In DNA form, the CDR3 reads TGTGCCAGCAGCCCTTCGGAGGGGTACTCCTACGAGCAGTACTTC. Translation: CASSPSEGYSYEQYF.

This clonotype has at least ten counts. The chain carries TRBV3-1 and TRBJ1-2, with D unresolved. Trimming took 10 bases from V and 2 from J, leaving 11 bases between them. This CDR3 spans 12 amino acids. Per germline, CDR1 LGHDT and CDR2 YNNKEL (reference sequence). For the CDR3, the DNA is TGTGCCACCGCCCGCCCGAACTATGGCTACACCTTC. The encoded protein is CATARPNYGYTF.

This clonotype was picked up many times. V and J are TRBV20-1 and TRBJ2-1; D tentatively reads TRBD1 or TRBD2 (5 bases each). The germline V gene has CDR1 DFQATT and CDR2 SNEGSKA (reference sequence). This CDR3 has 13 amino acids. Trimming cost V 3 bases and J 6 bases, with 12 bases left between them. The chain's CDR3 is CSASGYGGNEQFF. In DNA, the CDR3 is TGCAGTGCTAGTGGGTATGGGGGCAATGAGCAGTTCTTC.